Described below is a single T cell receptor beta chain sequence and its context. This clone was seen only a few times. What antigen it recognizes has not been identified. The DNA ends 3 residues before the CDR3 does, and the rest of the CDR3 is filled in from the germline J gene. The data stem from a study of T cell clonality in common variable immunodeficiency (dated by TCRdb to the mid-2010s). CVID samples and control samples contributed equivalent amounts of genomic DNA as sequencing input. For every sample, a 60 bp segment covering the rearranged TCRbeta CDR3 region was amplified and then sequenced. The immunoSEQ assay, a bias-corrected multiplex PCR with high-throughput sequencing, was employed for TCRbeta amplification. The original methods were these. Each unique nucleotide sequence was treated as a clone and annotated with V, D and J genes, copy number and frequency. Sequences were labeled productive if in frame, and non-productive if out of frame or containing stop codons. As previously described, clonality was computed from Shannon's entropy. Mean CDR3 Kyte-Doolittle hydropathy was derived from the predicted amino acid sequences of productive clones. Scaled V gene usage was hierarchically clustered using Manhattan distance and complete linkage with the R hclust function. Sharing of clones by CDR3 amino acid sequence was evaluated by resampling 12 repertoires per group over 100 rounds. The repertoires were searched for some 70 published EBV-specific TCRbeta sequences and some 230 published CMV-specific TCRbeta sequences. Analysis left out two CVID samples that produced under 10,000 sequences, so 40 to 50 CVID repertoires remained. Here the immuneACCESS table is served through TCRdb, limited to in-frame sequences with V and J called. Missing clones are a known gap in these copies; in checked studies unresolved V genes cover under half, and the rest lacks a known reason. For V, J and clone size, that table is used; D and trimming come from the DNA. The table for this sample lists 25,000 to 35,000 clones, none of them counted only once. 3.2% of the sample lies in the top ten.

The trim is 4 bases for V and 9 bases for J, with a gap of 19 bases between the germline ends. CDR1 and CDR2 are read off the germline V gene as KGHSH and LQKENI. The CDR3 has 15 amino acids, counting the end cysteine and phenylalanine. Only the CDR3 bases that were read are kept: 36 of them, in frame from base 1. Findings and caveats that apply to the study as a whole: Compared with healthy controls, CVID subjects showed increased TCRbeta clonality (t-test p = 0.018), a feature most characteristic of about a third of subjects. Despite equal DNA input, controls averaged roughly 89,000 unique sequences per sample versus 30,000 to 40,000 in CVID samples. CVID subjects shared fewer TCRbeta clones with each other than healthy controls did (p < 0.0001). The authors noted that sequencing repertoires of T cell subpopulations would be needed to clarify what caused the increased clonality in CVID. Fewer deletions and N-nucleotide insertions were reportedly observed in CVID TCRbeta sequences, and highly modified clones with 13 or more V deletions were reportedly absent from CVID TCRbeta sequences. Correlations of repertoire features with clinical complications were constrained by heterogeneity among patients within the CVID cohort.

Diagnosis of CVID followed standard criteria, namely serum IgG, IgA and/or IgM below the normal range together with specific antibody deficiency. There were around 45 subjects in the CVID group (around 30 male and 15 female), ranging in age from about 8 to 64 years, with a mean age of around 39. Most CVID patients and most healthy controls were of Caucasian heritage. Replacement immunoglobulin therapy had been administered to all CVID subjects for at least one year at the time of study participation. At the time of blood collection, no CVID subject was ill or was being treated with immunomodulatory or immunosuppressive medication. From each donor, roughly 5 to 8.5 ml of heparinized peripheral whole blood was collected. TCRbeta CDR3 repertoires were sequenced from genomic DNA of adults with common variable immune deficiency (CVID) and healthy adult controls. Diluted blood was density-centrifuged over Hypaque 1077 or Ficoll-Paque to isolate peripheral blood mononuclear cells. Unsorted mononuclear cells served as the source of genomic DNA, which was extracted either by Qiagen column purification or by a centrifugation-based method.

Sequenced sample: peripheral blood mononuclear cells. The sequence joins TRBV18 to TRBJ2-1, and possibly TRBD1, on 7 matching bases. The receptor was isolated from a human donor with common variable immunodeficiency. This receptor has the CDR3 CASSLNTGARGEQFF. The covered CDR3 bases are TGTGCCAGCTCACTTAATACAGGGGCGCGGGGTGAG.